This entry lists 24 T cell receptor beta chains sequenced from one sample in a study. TCRdb processed the 5' RACE reads anew with MiXCR; each CDR3 protein has one entry. This table holds 50,000 to 70,000 distinct CDR3 sequences, about a fifth found once. Cells sorted as Tregs were CD4+, CD25+ and CD127-/low. The sample taken for sequencing was tumor-infiltrating Tregs sorted from the breast tumor. The receptor set was obtained from a female donor with breast cancer.

This clonotype was observed a handful of times. The chain joins TRBV12-3 or TRBV12-4 to TRBJ2-5; D gene unclear. V was clipped by 8 bases and J by 2 bases, with 12 bases between them. This CDR3 has 13 amino acids. DNA of the CDR3: TGTGCCAGCCCGCTCGACTCTCAAGAGACCCAGTACTTC. This codes for CASPLDSQETQYF.

This clonotype was counted many times. The rearrangement links TRBV4-1 to TRBJ2-7; D gene uncertain. The V end lost 1 base, the J end lost 2 bases, and 12 bases lay between the germline ends. This CDR3 has 15 residues. Germline lookup yields CDR1 MGHRA and CDR2 YSYEKL. CDR3 amino acids: CASSQGDHAPYEQYF. The CDR3 nucleotides are TGCGCCAGCAGCCAAGGAGATCACGCTCCCTACGAGCAGTACTTC.

This clonotype showed up many times. CDR3 in amino acids: CASGLQHTEAFF. CDR3 DNA: TGTGCTAGTGGTTTACAGCACACTGAAGCTTTCTTT. The chain employs TRBV12-5 and TRBJ1-1; D unclear. The CDR3 totals 12 residues. V lost 3 bases and J 3 bases, leaving 5 bases between the germline ends. Germline V gene data show CDR1 as LGHNT and CDR2 as FRNRAP.

There are a few counts of this clonotype. This chain connects TRBV4-1 to TRBJ1-2; no firm D call. The CDR3 consists of 14 residues. Germline-derived CDR1 and CDR2 are MGHRA and YSYEKL. Deletions cut 4 bases from V and 0 bases from J, with 9 bases between. DNA for the CDR3: TGCGCCAGCAGCCGCGGGAACACTAACTATGGCTACACCTTC. This sequence encodes CASSRGNTNYGYTF.

CDR3: CASSSKWDTEQYF. The DNA of the CDR3 is TGTGCCAGCAGCTCCAAATGGGACACCGAGCAGTACTTC. This chain joins TRBV7-3 and TRBJ2-7, with a tentative D call TRBD1 (6 bases). The germline gives CDR1 SGHTA, CDR2 FQGTGA. The CDR3 is made up of 13 amino acids. V was cut by 4 bases and J by 6 bases, with 13 bases left in between.

This clonotype was seen many times. The V and J genes are TRBV7-2 and TRBJ2-7; D gene ambiguous. V was cut by 5 bases and J by 7 bases, with 15 bases left in between. Germline V CDR1 and CDR2: SGHTA, FQGNSA. The CDR3 consists of 13 residues. The CDR3 nucleotides are TGTGCCAGCAGCCTACGCTCAGTTCGGGAGCAGTACTTC. As protein: CASSLRSVREQYF.

As to this clonotype: This sequence may be a read error, since a much larger clone differs from it by one base. The chain carries TRBV12-3 or TRBV12-4 and TRBJ2-7, with 12 bases fitting TRBD1. This CDR3 region has 14 residues. J lost 5 bases, V lost 5 bases, and 4 bases had no gene match. As DNA, the CDR3 is TGTGCCAGCAGTCCAGGGACAGGGGGCCACGAGCAGTACTTC. Protein: CASSPGTGGHEQYF.

This chain connects TRBV2 to TRBJ2-5; tentatively, D is TRBD1 (6 bases). V was cut by 8 bases and J by 4 bases, with 17 bases left in between. The V gene's germline CDR1 is SNHLY and CDR2 FYNNEI. The CDR3 loop spans 14 amino acids. The CDR3 DNA sequence: TGTGCCAGCTGCGACCCGGGACAACTAGAGACCCAGTACTTC. It specifies CASCDPGQLETQYF. Using reference TRBV2 and TRBJ2-5 for the parts outside the CDR3, the full variable domain is EPEVTQTPSHQVTQMGQEVILRCVPISNHLYFYWYRQILGQKVEFLVSFYNNEISEKSEIFDDQFSVERPDGSNFTLKIRSTKLEDSAMYFCASCDPGQLETQYFGPGTRLLVL.

In its sample, this clonotype was seen many times. The chain is built from TRBV7-8 and TRBJ2-5, with TRBD2 matching over 7 bases. Germline CDR1 reads SGHVS; CDR2 reads FQNEAQ. The trim removed 0 bases at V and 4 bases at J, leaving 14 bases unmatched. The CDR3 extends over 18 amino acids. Written as DNA, the CDR3 is TGTGCCAGCAGCTTAGCGCTCGGGAGGTGGAGGGCTGGAGAGACCCAGTACTTC. This codes for CASSLALGRWRAGETQYF.

This clonotype came up a few times. The V and J genes are TRBV28 and TRBJ2-7, with 10 bases aligning to TRBD2. Germline V gives CDR1 MDHEN, CDR2 SYDVKM. The V and J ends lost 0 bases and 5 bases, in that order; junction bases with no gene match: 4. The CDR3 length is 15 residues. The CDR3 DNA reads as TGTGCCAGCAGTTTATGGGCTAGCGGGAGTCACGAGCAGTACTTC. This translates into CASSLWASGSHEQYF.

Remarks on this clonotype: At one end the junction does not follow the germline gene, possibly because of a read error. CDR3 residues: CANSLARGAGANVLTF. DNA for the CDR3: TGTGCCAACAGCTTAGCAAGGGGCGCTGGGGCCAACGTCCTGACTTTC. V is TRBV7-3 and J is TRBJ2-6; possibly TRBD1 for D (5 bases). The CDR3 consists of 16 residues. Germline values: CDR1 SGHTA, CDR2 FQGTGA.

This clonotype showed up just a few times. In DNA, the CDR3 is TGTGCCAGCAGCATAGCGGGGGGCAGGGTGGATACGCAGTATTTT. This encodes CASSIAGGRVDTQYF. The rearrangement links TRBV12-3 or TRBV12-4 to TRBJ2-3, with 10 bases fitting TRBD2. This CDR3 contains 15 residues. J gave up 6 bases and V 6 bases, and 9 bases lay outside the gene matches.

This clonotype came up a few times. The CDR3 DNA reads as TGTGCCAGCAGGCGGGACAGGGACACTGAAGCTTTCTTT. Its translation: CASRRDRDTEAFF. This chain links TRBV6-5 with TRBJ1-1; 9 bases are shared with TRBD1. Germline loops: CDR1 MNHEY, CDR2 SVGAGI. V lost 6 bases and J lost 3; bases outside the gene matches: 2. CDR3 size: 13 residues.

A word on this clonotype: A much bigger clone sits one base away, suggesting this may be a read error. The V gene is TRBV7-8, the J gene TRBJ1-5, with a tentative D call TRBD1 (5 bases). Germline V gives CDR1 SGHVS, CDR2 FQNEAQ. Trimming pared 5 bases from V and 2 bases from J, leaving 13 bases between. CDR3 length equals 15 residues. CDR3 sequence reads: CASSRGTQGNQPQHF. The CDR3 DNA reads TGTGCCAGCAGCCGTGGGACCCAGGGCAATCAGCCCCAGCATTTT. The variable domain in full, with the rest retrieved from reference TRBV7-8 and TRBJ1-5, is GAGVSQSPRYKVAKRGQDVALRCDPISGHVSLFWYQQALGQGPEFLTYFQNEAQLDKSGLPSDRFFAERPEGSVSTLKIQRTQQEDSAVYLCASSRGTQGNQPQHFGDGTRLSIL.

The V gene is TRBV7-2, the J gene TRBJ1-2, with D unclear. The length of the CDR3 is 12 residues. With 3 bases removed from V and 4 bases from J, the gap between germline ends came to 6 bases. Germline V gives CDR1 SGHTA, CDR2 FQGNSA. The CDR3: CASSFSGYGYTF. CDR3 nucleotide sequence: TGTGCCAGCAGCTTCTCCGGCTATGGCTACACCTTC. The entire variable domain, with the rest obtained from reference TRBV7-2 and TRBJ1-2, is as follows: GAGVSQSPSNKVTEKGKDVELRCDPISGHTALYWYRQSLGQGLEFLIYFQGNSAPDKSGLPSDRFSAERTGGSVSTLTIQRTQQEDSAVYLCASSFSGYGYTFGSGTRLTVV.

The V and J genes are TRBV28 and TRBJ1-5, with TRBD1 as a possible D gene (6 bases). V lost 2 bases to trimming and J lost 6 bases, with 11 bases between them. The CDR3 consists of 14 residues. CDR1 and CDR2 (germline): MDHEN, SYDVKM. As DNA, the CDR3 is TGTGCCAGCAGTTTAGCTTCGGGGGCTCAGCCCCAGCATTTT. The encoded protein is CASSLASGAQPQHF.

V gene TRBV6-5 combines with J gene TRBJ2-5; TRBD2 matches 7 bases. CDR1 MNHEY and CDR2 SVGAGI come from the germline V gene. This CDR3 is 14 amino acids long. The trim removed 6 bases at V and 1 base at J, leaving 5 bases unmatched. CDR3 coding DNA: TGTGCCAGCAGGGCGGCTAGCGGCCAAGAGACCCAGTACTTC. Protein product: CASRAASGQETQYF.

There are many counts of this clonotype. V gene TRBV7-2 combines with J gene TRBJ2-3; D is ambiguous. V gave up 5 bases and J gave up 6 bases, with 12 bases separating them. Germline values: CDR1 SGHTA, CDR2 FQGNSA. The length of the CDR3 is 13 residues. Written as DNA, the CDR3 is TGTGCCAGCAGCACCCCGATCGCGGATACGCAGTATTTT. Its protein is CASSTPIADTQYF.

There are many counts of this clonotype. V gene TRBV29-1 combines with J gene TRBJ2-2; 7 nucleotides align to TRBD2. Germline loops: CDR1 SQVTM, CDR2 ANQGSEA. V trimming: 6 bases; J trimming: 7 bases; junction bases outside the gene matches: 14. The CDR3 is 15 amino acids. The CDR3 nucleotides are TGCAGCGTCTCCATTCGAGGGAGGGCCGACGGGGAGCTGTTTTTT. This codes for CSVSIRGRADGELFF.

Only a few counts were recorded for this clonotype. The DNA of the CDR3 is TGTGCCATCAGTGAGGGATTGGGGTCAAAGGGTACGCAGTATTTT. It encodes CAISEGLGSKGTQYF. The chain joins TRBV10-3 to TRBJ2-3; D gene uncertain. Trimming removed 2 bases at V and 8 bases at J, with 17 bases between. Germline V gene sequence: CDR1 ENHRY, CDR2 SYGVKD. This CDR3 is built from 15 residues.

This clonotype was counted only a few times. The gene calls are TRBV20-1 and TRBJ1-1; D possibly corresponds to TRBD1 (6 bases). Germline V gives CDR1 DFQATT, CDR2 SNEGSKA (reference sequence). This CDR3 region has 13 residues. V was cut by 2 bases and J by 4 bases, with 11 bases left in between. The CDR3, as DNA: TGCAGTGCTAGACCGGACAGCATCACTGAAGCTTTCTTT. This translates into CSARPDSITEAFF.

This clonotype was counted a few times. The chain's CDR3 is CSARLPTAKGNTDTQYF. In nucleotides, the CDR3 is TGCAGTGCTAGACTCCCGACAGCGAAGGGGAACACAGATACGCAGTATTTT. V is TRBV20-1 and J is TRBJ2-3; the D gene is possibly TRBD1 (5 bases). Deletions cut 2 bases from V and 2 bases from J, with 20 bases between. Germline assignment: CDR1 DFQATT and CDR2 SNEGSKA (reference sequence). The CDR3 contains 17 residues.

This clonotype was picked up a small number of times. The chain employs TRBV9 and TRBJ1-1; D is possibly TRBD1 (5 bases). This CDR3 spans 16 amino acids. V was cut by 4 bases and J by 1 base, with 17 bases left in between. CDR1 is SGDLS and CDR2 is YYNGEE in the germline V gene. CDR3 nucleotide sequence: TGTGCCAGCAGCATACTGACCGGGGCGGGGAACACTGAAGCTTTCTTT. Translation gives CASSILTGAGNTEAFF.

The chain uses TRBV4-2 and TRBJ2-3, with 8 bases aligning to TRBD2. Trimming at V came to 3 bases and at J to 3 bases, leaving 5 bases not matched to a gene. The V gene's germline CDR1 is LGHNA and CDR2 YNFKEQ. This CDR3 is 15 amino acids long. CDR3 amino acids: CASSHGRAETDTQYF. The CDR3 region has the DNA TGTGCCAGCAGCCACGGGAGGGCCGAAACAGATACGCAGTATTTT.